This T cell receptor (beta chain) emerged from a study of CD8+CD57+ T cells in acquired aplastic anemia. About the study: DNA from sorted CD4+ and CD8+ cells averaged about 3.2 ug.

Profiling that covered TCR beta VDJ and CDR3 relied on genomic DNA as its template. Each CDR3 protein is one row after TCRdb ran MiXCR on the reads. There are approximately 180,000 distinct CDR3 sequences in the sample; less than 50% occur only once, and roughly 1.8% lies in the top ten. Whole-study results and caveats: Controls and patients did not differ significantly in CD8+ Simpson's diversity.

On this clonotype: Its matching antigen is unknown.

For sequencing, patients were chosen who had shown expansion of CD8+CD57+ cells by flow cytometry. The V end lost 0 bases, the J end lost 5 bases, and 13 bases lay between the germline ends. The length of the CDR3 is 15 residues. Germline CDR1 is ENHRY and CDR2 is SYGVKD. Sample: sorted CD4+, CD8+, or CD8+CD57+ T cells (not recorded which) from PBMCs. The chain employs TRBV10-3 and TRBJ2-5; the D gene is possibly TRBD2 (5 bases). The clonotype was recovered from a human donor with aplastic anemia. The CDR3 loop reads CAISESVGSGETQYF. The DNA of the CDR3 is TGTGCCATCAGTGAGTCAGTGGGGTCGGGGGAGACCCAGTACTTC.